This paragraph reports one TCR beta chain. Seattle's enrolled individuals joined amid active infection and were then monitored longitudinally. This sample is part of a study of blood T cell repertoires in COVID-19. Study overall: Acute and convalescent COVID-19 specimens originated in the United States, Italy and Spain. The analysed material was cDNA or gDNA that came from T cells, B-cell-depleted T cells, or PBMCs.

Original data processing: Amplification of reference gene primers was used by the study to estimate nucleated cell counts. Profiled with immunoSEQ multiplex PCR; TCRdb holds only in-frame clones, not every one. V, J and clone size derive from that table, while D and trimming were established from the DNA sequence. Here the sample spans more than 350,000 clones, 70% to 90% being singletons. Sequenced: peripheral blood. The receptor was isolated from a woman aged 25 to 45 with COVID-19, enrolled during active disease.

The CDR3 sequence: CASSDPGQGKETQYF. As DNA, the CDR3 is TGCGCCAGCAGTGACCCGGGACAGGGAAAAGAGACCCAGTACTTC. The chain joins TRBV10-1 to TRBJ2-5; 9 bases line up with TRBD1. J was trimmed by 3 bases and V by 3 bases; bases with no gene match: 5. Germline V gene lookup returns CDR1 WNHNN and CDR2 SYGVQD (reference sequence). The CDR3 extends over 15 amino acids.